This TCR beta chain stems from a study of T cell responses to AZD1222 COVID-19 vaccine. Per germline, CDR1 SGHDN and CDR2 FVKESK. V dropped 5 bases and J dropped 7; count of bases not matched to a gene: 14. This CDR3 comprises 18 residues. General study points: Mostly white British, mostly female donors; authors suggested clonal diversity may be underestimated.

This clone was detected only once. Its antigen remains unidentified. Clones were sequenced by immunoSEQ multiplex PCR, and TCRdb holds only the in-frame ones, with some missing. This sample has about 140,000 clones, with about 91% found just once. The receptor was derived from an adult in good health. The V and J genes are TRBV14 and TRBJ2-7; 16 bases agree with TRBD2. The source was peripheral blood, collected on day 0 of AZD1222 vaccination. CDR3 in DNA: TGTGCCAGCAGCGAGGGACTAGCGGGGGGGAAACTAACGGTAGAGCAGTACTTC. It is translated as CASSEGLAGGKLTVEQYF.